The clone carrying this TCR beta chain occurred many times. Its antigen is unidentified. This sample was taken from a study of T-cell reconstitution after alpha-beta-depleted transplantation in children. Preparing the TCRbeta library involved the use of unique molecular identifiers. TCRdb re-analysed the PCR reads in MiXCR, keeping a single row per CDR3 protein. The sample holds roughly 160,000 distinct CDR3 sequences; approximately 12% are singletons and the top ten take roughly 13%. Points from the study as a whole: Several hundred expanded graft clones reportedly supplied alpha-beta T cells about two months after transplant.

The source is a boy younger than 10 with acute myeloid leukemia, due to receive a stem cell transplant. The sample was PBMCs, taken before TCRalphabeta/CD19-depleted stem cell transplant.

The DNA for the CDR3 is TGTGCCAGCAGCTTAACTGGACAGGGGATTAATGAAAAACTGTTTTTT. It encodes CASSLTGQGINEKLFF. This chain connects TRBV7-3 to TRBJ1-4; 9 bases map to TRBD1. CDR3 length: 16 residues. CDR1 is SGHTA, CDR2 FQGTGA, per germline. V lost 0 bases and J lost 4; bases outside the gene matches: 3.